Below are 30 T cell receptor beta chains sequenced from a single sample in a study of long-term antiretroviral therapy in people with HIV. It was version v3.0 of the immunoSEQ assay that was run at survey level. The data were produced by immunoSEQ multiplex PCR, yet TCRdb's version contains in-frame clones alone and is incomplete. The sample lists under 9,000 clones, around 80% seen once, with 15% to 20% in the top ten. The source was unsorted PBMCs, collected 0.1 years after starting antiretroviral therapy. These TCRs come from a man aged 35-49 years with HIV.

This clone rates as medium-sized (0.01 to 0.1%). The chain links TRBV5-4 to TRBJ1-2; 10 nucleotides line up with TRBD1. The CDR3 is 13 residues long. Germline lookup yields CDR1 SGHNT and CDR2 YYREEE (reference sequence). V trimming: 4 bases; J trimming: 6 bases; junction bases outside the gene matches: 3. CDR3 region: CASSVTGGDGYTF. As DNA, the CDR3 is TGTGCCAGCAGCGTGACAGGGGGCGATGGCTACACCTTC. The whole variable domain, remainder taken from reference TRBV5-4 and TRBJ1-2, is ETGVTQSPTHLIKTRGQQVTLRCSSQSGHNTVSWYQQALGQGPQFIFQYYREEENGRGNFPPRFSGLQFPNYSSELNVNALELDDSALYLCASSVTGGDGYTFGSGTRLTVV.

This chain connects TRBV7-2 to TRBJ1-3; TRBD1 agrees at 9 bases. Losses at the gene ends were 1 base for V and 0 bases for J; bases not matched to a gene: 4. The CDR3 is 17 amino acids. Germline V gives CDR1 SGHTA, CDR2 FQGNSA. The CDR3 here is CASSLGGQGLSGNTIYF. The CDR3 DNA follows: TGTGCCAGCAGCTTAGGGGGACAGGGTCTCTCTGGAAACACCATATATTTT.

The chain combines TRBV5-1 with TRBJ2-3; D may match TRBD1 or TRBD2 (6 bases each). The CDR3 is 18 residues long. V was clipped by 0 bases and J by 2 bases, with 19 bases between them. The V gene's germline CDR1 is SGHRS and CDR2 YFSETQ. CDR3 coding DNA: TGCGCCAGCAGCTTGGCTCGTATAAGGGGGGAAAACACAGATACGCAGTATTTT. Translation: CASSLARIRGENTDTQYF.

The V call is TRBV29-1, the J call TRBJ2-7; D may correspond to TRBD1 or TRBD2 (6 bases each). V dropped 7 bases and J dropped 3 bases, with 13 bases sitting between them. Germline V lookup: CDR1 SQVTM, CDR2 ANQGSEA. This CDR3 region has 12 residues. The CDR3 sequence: CSGGDKYYEQYF. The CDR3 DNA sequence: TGCAGCGGCGGGGACAAATACTACGAGCAGTACTTC.

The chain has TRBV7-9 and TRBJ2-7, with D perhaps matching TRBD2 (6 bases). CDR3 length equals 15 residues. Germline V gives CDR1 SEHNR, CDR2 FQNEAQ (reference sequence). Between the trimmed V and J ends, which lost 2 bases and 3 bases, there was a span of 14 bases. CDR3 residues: CASSLSAGTDYEQYF. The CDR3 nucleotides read TGTGCCAGCAGCTTAAGCGCGGGGACTGACTACGAGCAGTACTTC.

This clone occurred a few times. As DNA, the CDR3 is TGTGCCAGCAGCGTAGACCCGGCAGACTACGAGCAGTACTTC. Its translation: CASSVDPADYEQYF. The V call is TRBV9, the J call TRBJ2-7; D is uncertain. In germline, CDR1 is SGDLS, CDR2 YYNGEE. This CDR3 is 14 amino acids long. V lost 0 bases, J lost 3 bases, and 10 bases lay in between.

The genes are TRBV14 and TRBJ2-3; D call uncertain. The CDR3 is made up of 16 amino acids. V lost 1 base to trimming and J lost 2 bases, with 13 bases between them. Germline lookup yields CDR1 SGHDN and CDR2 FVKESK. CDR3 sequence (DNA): TGTGCCAGCAGCCAAGCCTCCCTTTTCGCCACAGATACGCAGTATTTT. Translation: CASSQASLFATDTQYF.

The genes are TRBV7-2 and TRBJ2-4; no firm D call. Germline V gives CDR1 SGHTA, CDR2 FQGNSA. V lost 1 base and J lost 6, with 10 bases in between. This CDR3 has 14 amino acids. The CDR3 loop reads CASSLDATSNIQYF. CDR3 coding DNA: TGTGCCAGCAGCTTAGACGCTACTTCAAACATTCAGTACTTC.

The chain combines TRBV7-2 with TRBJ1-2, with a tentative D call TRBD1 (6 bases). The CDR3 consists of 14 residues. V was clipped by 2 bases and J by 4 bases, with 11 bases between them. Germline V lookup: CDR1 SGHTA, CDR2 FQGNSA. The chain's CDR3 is CASSLTTGIYGYTF. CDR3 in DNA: TGTGCCAGCAGCTTAACTACAGGGATCTATGGCTACACCTTC.

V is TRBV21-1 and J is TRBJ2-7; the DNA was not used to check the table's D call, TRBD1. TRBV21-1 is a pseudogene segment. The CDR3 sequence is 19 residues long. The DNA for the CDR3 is TGTGCCAGCAGCAAAGAGGGGGGGACAGGCGTTAAAGGACCCTACGAGCAGTACTTC. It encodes CASSKEGGTGVKGPYEQYF.

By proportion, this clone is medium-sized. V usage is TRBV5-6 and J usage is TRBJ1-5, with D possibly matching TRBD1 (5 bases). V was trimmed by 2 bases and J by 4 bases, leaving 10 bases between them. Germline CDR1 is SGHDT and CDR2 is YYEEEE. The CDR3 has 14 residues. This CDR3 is CASSFYGTNQPQHF. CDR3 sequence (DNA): TGTGCCAGCAGCTTTTATGGGACTAATCAGCCCCAGCATTTT.

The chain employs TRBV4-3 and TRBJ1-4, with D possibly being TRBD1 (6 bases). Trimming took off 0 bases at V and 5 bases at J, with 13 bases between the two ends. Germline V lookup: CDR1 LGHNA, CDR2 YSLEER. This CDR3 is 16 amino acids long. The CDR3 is CASSQDGGRVNEKLFF. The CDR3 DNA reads TGCGCCAGCAGCCAAGATGGGGGCAGGGTAAATGAAAAACTGTTTTTT.

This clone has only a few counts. The CDR3 protein is CASSLSGALGYTF. Written as DNA, the CDR3 is TGTGCCAGCAGCTTATCAGGGGCGCTTGGCTACACCTTC. J is TRBJ1-2 and V is TRBV7-3; a weak D match, TRBD1 (6 bases). The CDR3 length is 13 residues. V lost 2 bases to trimming and J lost 7 bases, with 11 bases between them. The germline V gene has CDR1 SGHTA and CDR2 FQGTGA.

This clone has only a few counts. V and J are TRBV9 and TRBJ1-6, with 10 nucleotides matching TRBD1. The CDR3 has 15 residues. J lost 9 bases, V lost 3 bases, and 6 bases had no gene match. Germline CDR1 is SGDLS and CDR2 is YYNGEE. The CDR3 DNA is TGTGCCAGCAGCGAAGACAGGGGGCCGGGTTCACCCCTCCACTTT. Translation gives CASSEDRGPGSPLHF.

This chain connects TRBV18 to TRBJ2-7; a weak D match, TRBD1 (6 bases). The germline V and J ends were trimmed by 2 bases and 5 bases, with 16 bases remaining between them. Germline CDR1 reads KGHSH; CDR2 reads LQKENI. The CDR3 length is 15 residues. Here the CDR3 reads CASSPGPFRGNEQYF. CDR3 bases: TGTGCCAGCTCACCAGGCCCCTTCAGGGGAAACGAGCAGTACTTC.

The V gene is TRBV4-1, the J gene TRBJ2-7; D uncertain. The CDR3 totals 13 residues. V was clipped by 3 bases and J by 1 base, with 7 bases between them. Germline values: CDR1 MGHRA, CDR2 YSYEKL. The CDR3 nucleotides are TGCGCCAGCAGCCAGACGATTTCCTACGAGCAGTACTTC. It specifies CASSQTISYEQYF.

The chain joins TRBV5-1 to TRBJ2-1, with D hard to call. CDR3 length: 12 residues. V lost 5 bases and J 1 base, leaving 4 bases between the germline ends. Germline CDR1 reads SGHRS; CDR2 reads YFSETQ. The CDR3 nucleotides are TGCGCCAGCAGACATTCCTACAATGAGCAGTTCTTC. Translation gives CASRHSYNEQFF.

The CDR3 reads CASSARTGYNEQFF. CDR3 in DNA: TGCGCCAGCAGCGCGAGGACAGGGTACAATGAGCAGTTCTTC. The chain uses TRBV10-1 and TRBJ2-1, with 8 bases fitting TRBD1. Germline trimming cut 6 bases from V and 4 bases from J; bases unmatched to any gene: 5. From germline, CDR1 is WNHNN and CDR2 SYGVQD (reference sequence). CDR3 size: 14 residues.

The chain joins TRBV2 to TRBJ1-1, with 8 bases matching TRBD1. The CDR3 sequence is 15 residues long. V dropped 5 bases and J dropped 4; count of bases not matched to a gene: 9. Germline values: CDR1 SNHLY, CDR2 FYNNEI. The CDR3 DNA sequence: TGTGCCAGCAGTCCTCCGGACAGGGCGGGCACTGAAGCTTTCTTT. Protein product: CASSPPDRAGTEAFF. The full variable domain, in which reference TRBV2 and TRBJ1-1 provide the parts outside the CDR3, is EPEVTQTPSHQVTQMGQEVILRCVPISNHLYFYWYRQILGQKVEFLVSFYNNEISEKSEIFDDQFSVERPDGSNFTLKIRSTKLEDSAMYFCASSPPDRAGTEAFFGQGTRLTVV.

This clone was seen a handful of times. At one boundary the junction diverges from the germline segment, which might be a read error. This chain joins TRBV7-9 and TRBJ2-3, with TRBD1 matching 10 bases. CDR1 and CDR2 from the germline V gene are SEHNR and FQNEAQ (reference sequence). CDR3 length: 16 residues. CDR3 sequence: CASSDDRTGGSDTQYF. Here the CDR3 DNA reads TGCGCCAGCAGCGACGATAGGACAGGGGGATCAGATACGCAGTATTTT.

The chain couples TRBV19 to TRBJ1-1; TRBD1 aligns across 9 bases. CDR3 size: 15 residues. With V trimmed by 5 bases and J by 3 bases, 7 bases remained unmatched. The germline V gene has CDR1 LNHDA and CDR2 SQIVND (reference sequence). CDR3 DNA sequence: TGTGCCAGTAGTGAAACAGGGGGCGCGGACACTGAAGCTTTCTTT. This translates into CASSETGGADTEAFF.

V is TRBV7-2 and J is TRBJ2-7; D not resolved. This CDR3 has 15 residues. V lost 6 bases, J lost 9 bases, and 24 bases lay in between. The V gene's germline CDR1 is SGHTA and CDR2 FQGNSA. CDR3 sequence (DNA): TGTGCCAGCAGTCTCAGAGCCAGCCAAAGTTTGGGGCAGTACTTC. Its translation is CASSLRASQSLGQYF.

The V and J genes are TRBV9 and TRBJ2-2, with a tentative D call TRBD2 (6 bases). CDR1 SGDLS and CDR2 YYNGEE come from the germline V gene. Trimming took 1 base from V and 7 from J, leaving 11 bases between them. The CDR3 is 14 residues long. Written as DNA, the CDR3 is TGTGCCAGCAGCGTATTAGCGGACCACGGGGAGCTGTTTTTT. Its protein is CASSVLADHGELFF.

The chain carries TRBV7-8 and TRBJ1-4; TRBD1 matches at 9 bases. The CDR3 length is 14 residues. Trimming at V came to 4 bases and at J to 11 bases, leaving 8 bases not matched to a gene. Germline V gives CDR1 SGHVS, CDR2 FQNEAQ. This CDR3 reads CASSSPLQGAKLFF. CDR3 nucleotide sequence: TGTGCCAGCAGCTCACCCTTACAGGGGGCCAAACTGTTTTTT.

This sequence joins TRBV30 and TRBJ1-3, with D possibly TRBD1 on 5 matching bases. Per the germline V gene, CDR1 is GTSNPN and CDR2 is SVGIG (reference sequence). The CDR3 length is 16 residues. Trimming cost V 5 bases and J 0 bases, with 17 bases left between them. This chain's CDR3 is CAWSPPGTASGNTIYF. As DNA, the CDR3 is TGTGCCTGGTCGCCGCCCGGGACGGCCTCTGGAAACACCATATATTTT.

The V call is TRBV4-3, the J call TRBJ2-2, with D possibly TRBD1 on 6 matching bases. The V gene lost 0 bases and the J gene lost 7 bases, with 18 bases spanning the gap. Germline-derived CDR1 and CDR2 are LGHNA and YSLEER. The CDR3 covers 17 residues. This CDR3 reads CASSQDSGHLTGGELFF. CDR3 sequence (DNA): TGCGCCAGCAGCCAAGACTCGGGACACCTAACAGGCGGGGAGCTGTTTTTT.

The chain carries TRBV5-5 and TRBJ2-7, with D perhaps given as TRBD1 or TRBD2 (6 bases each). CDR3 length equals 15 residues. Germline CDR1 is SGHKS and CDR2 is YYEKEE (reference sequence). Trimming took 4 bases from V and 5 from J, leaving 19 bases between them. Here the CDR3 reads CASSGGGPSGHEQYF. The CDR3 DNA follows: TGTGCCAGCAGCGGTGGGGGGCCCTCGGGCCACGAGCAGTACTTC.

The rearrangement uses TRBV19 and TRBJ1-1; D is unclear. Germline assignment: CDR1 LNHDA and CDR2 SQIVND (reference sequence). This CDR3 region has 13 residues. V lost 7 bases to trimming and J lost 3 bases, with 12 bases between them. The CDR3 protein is CASTGEGYTEAFF. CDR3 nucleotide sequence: TGTGCCAGTACCGGTGAGGGATACACTGAAGCTTTCTTT.

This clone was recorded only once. The CDR3 protein is CASSSSGGDIQYF. Written as DNA, the CDR3 is TGTGCCAGCAGCTCTAGCGGGGGGGACATTCAGTACTTC. The chain is built from TRBV7-3 and TRBJ2-4, with TRBD2 identical over 12 bases. The CDR3 has 13 amino acids. The germline V gene has CDR1 SGHTA and CDR2 FQGTGA. The trim removed 4 bases at V and 8 bases at J, leaving 0 bases unmatched.

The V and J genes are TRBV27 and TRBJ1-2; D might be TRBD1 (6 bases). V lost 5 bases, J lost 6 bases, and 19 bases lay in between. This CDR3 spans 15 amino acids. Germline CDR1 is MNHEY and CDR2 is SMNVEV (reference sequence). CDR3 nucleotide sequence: TGTGCCAGCAGTGGGTTGGGGGCAGGGAAGCATGGCTACACCTTC. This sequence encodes CASSGLGAGKHGYTF.